The source of this T cell receptor beta chain is a study of T cells in tuberculosis. Overall study results and limits: Low-affinity CD1B-GMM tetramer-binding T cells may have been missed.

No alpha-beta pairing information exists for these sequences. The table came from immunoSEQ multiplex PCR; TCRdb's copy has only in-frame clones and leaves some out. Among 70,000 to 95,000 clones listed, roughly 90% were seen once. Thawed, overnight-rested PBMC were stained with GMM-loaded CD1B tetramer, viability dye and anti-CD3, then sorted. The lipid loaded on the CD1B tetramers was C32 glucose monomycolate from Rhodococcus equi. The sequenced sample was CD1b-GMM tetramer-negative cells sorted from PBMCs. The sequence was obtained from an adult woman with latent tuberculosis.

This CDR3 is CASNPTGGKQPQHF. The CDR3 DNA follows: TGTGCCAGCAACCCCACGGGGGGGAAGCAGCCCCAGCATTTT. This chain uses TRBV2 with TRBJ1-5; possibly TRBD1 for D (5 bases). Between the trimmed V and J ends, which lost 7 bases and 7 bases, there was a span of 17 bases. Germline V gene data show CDR1 as SNHLY and CDR2 as FYNNEI. The CDR3 totals 14 residues.